What follows are 12 T cell receptor beta chains derived from one specimen sequenced in a study of tumor-infiltrating lymphocytes in primary liver carcinoma. TCR beta cDNA was prepared out of around 460 ng total RNA by means of a constant-region primer. TCR beta libraries came from three nested multiplex PCR rounds using slightly modified ARM-PCR. Running 9 to 10 cycles apiece, the first two PCR rounds relied on TRBV1-TRBV30 forward primers together with a C-beta reverse primer. TCRdb ran MiXCR on the multiplex PCR reads and lists one entry per CDR3 protein. This sample carries fewer than 85,000 distinct CDR3 sequences, under 75% of them seen once, and the ten largest clones take approximately 26%. It was from roughly 20-30 mg of unsorted bulk tissue that RNA and DNA were co-extracted. The sample taken for sequencing was tumor-adjacent normal liver tissue. The receptors here all came from a man in his forties or fifties with primary liver carcinoma and hepatitis B virus infection.

With respect to this clonotype: One junction end does not reproduce the germline sequence, and a read error may be involved. The V gene is TRBV11-2, the J gene TRBJ2-5; D gene uncertain. The CDR3 is 14 amino acids. Germline CDR1 is SGHAT and CDR2 is FQNNGV. CDR3 residues: CVSSPGQVQETQYF. DNA of the CDR3: TGTGTCAGCAGCCCCGGCCAGGTACAAGAGACCCAGTATTTC.

V and J are TRBV4-3 and TRBJ1-5; D remains unclear. V lost 3 bases and J 6 bases, leaving 12 bases between the germline ends. The CDR3 has 14 residues. Germline lookup yields CDR1 LGHNA and CDR2 YSLEER. CDR3 coding DNA: TGCGCCAGCAGCCATCGGTTTGGTCCTCAGCCCCAGCATTTT. Its translation: CASSHRFGPQPQHF.

V and J are TRBV7-8 and TRBJ2-7, with 7 positions matching TRBD2. Germline assignment: CDR1 SGHVS and CDR2 FQNEAQ. This CDR3 has 15 amino acids. In DNA, the CDR3 is TGTGCACGCAGCTTCTCCAGCGGGATAACCTACGAGCAGTACTTC. It translates to CARSFSSGITYEQYF.

The chain recombines TRBV7-8 with TRBJ1-1; 7 bases match TRBD1. The CDR3 runs to 17 residues. The J segment lost 6 bases and the V segment lost 4 bases, leaving 17 bases of the junction unmatched. Germline V lookup: CDR1 SGHVS, CDR2 FQNEAQ. The CDR3 is CASSSLQGDGASAEAFF. Written as DNA, the CDR3 is TGTGCCAGCAGCTCACTTCAGGGGGACGGAGCTAGCGCTGAAGCTTTCTTT.

As for this clonotype: A junction end diverges from the germline sequence, so it may reflect a read error. The chain joins TRBV11-2 to TRBJ2-1; possibly TRBD1 or TRBD2 for D (5 bases each). Germline values: CDR1 SGHAT, CDR2 FQNNGV. The CDR3 contains 17 residues. The CDR3 DNA is TGTACCAGCAGCTTCGGGGCTGTGACTACCCATGTCCCAGAACAGTTCTTC. Translated: CTSSFGAVTTHVPEQFF.

The chain has TRBV29-1 and TRBJ2-5; D is unclear. Germline CDR1 SQVTM, CDR2 ANQGSEA. Trimming stripped 5 bases from V and 5 bases from J, with 12 bases between. The CDR3 covers 12 residues. The chain's CDR3 is CSVSLGVETQYF. In nucleotides, the CDR3 is TGCAGCGTTTCACTGGGTGTGGAGACCCAGTACTTC.

About this clonotype itself: A single base separates this from a much larger clone, so it may be a read error. J is TRBJ2-1 and V is TRBV28; D call uncertain. From germline, CDR1 is MDHEN and CDR2 SYDVKM. The V and J ends lost 6 bases and 0 bases respectively, with 12 bases between them. The CDR3 sequence is 15 residues long. This chain's CDR3 is CASSTPPSSYNEQFF. In DNA form, the CDR3 reads TGTGCCAGCAGCACCCCTCCCAGCTCCTACAATGAGCAGTTCTTC.

This chain connects TRBV29-1 to TRBJ2-3; D may match TRBD1 or TRBD2 (6 bases each). Per the germline V gene, CDR1 is SQVTM and CDR2 is ANQGSEA. V gave up 6 bases and J gave up 4 bases, with 17 bases separating them. The CDR3 consists of 14 residues. The CDR3 DNA is TGCAGCGTGGGGGCTAGCGCGAGGCCAGATACGCAGTATTTT. Residues: CSVGASARPDTQYF.

Concerning this clonotype: In this CDR3 the conserved last residue, phenylalanine or tryptophan, is missing, so a read error is likely. The chain employs TRBV5-5 and TRBJ2-5, with TRBD2 identical over 7 bases. Germline CDR1 is SGHKS and CDR2 is YYEKEE (reference sequence). The CDR3 is 16 residues long. Trimming cost V 3 bases and J 4 bases; bases outside gene matches: 12. CDR3 DNA: TGTGCCAGCAGCTGGGGTCACGGGGGGACCGGAGAGACCCAGTACTCA. Translation: CASSWGHGGTGETQYS.

This clonotype has only a few counts. Given the absence of the conserved phenylalanine or tryptophan at the CDR3 end, a read error is likely. The chain links TRBV6-6 to TRBJ2-1; no clear D. V dropped 7 bases and J dropped 1 base, with 8 bases sitting between them. This CDR3 comprises 13 residues. The germline CDR1 and CDR2 sequences are MNHNY and SVGAGI (reference sequence). Here the CDR3 DNA reads TGTGCCAGCACGAGTCAGTCCTACAATGAGCAGTTCTTA. Residues: CASTSQSYNEQFL.

In the case of this clonotype: Compared with germline, one end of the junction differs, possibly owing to a read error. CDR3 nucleotide sequence: TGCAGCGCCGAAAAGGGAGGGTTCACCCGGGAGCTGTTTTTT. This codes for CSAEKGGFTRELFF. This chain links TRBV29-1 with TRBJ2-2, with TRBD2 matching over 7 bases. From germline, CDR1 is SQVTM and CDR2 ANQGSEA. The length of the CDR3 is 14 residues.

This clonotype was seen a handful of times. This CDR3 fails to terminate in the conserved phenylalanine or tryptophan, so it likely reflects a read error. This chain uses TRBV10-2 with TRBJ1-5; D ambiguous. V was trimmed by 7 bases and J by 3 bases, leaving 10 bases between them. This CDR3 region has 13 residues. Germline CDR1 WSHSY, CDR2 SAAADI. For the CDR3, the DNA is TGCGCCAGCACAGCAGAATTCAATCAGCCCCAGCATTCT. The encoded protein is CASTAEFNQPQHS.